This TCR beta chain was found in a study of CD8 T cells in Susac syndrome. CDR3 length: 19 amino acids. V shed 7 bases and J shed 1 base, with 24 bases lying between them. The germline V gene encodes CDR1 SGHRS and CDR2 YFSETQ. Only one count was recorded for this clonotype. FACS was used to enrich TEMRA cells, whereas the CD8+ and CD4+ T cells were obtained by negative isolation. Random hexamers primed reverse transcription of roughly 0.45 to 1 ug RNA. MiXCR was run by TCRdb on the immunoSEQ multiplex PCR reads, yielding one entry per CDR3 protein. The sample contains roughly 200,000 distinct CDR3 sequences, about 95% of which appear only once.

Sequencing used CD4+ T cells from PBMCs. The V and J genes are TRBV5-1 and TRBJ2-6; tentatively, D is TRBD1 (9 bases). The clonotype originates from a human donor with Susac syndrome. The CDR3 DNA follows: TGCGCCAGCTCGGGGACTAGGACAGGGGAGTTATCTGGGGCCAACGTCCTGACTTTC. It yields the protein CASSGTRTGELSGANVLTF. Using reference TRBV5-1 and TRBJ2-6 for the parts outside the CDR3, the full variable domain is KAGVTQTPRYLIKTRGQQVTLSCSPISGHRSVSWYQQTPGQGLQFLFEYFSETQRNKGNFPGRFSGRQFSNSRSEMNVSTLELGDSALYLCASSGTRTGELSGANVLTFGAGSRLTVL.